This entry lists 18 T cell receptor beta chains sequenced from one sample in a study of shared clonotypes between healthy human individuals. Clones were sequenced by immunoSEQ multiplex PCR, and TCRdb holds only the in-frame ones, with some missing. The sample has 2 million to 3 million clones, over 85% seen once. Material: naive CD4+ T cells from PBMCs. Sample subset: CD45RA+ positively selected. These receptors came from a man between 18 and 35 years old in good health. Some clones in this sample may be carry-over from other donors' samples.

The chain combines TRBV2 with TRBJ1-5; 10 nucleotides align to TRBD1. CDR1 and CDR2 (germline): SNHLY, FYNNEI. This CDR3 comprises 15 residues. After removal of 3 bases from V and 11 bases from J, the junction contained 10 bases not matched to a gene. As DNA, the CDR3 is TGTGCCAGCAGTGAGGGGGCGACAGGGGGCAAGTCCCAGCATTTT. Translation: CASSEGATGGKSQHF.

V usage is TRBV28 and J usage is TRBJ2-1; D assignment may be TRBD1 or TRBD2 (5 bases each). Trimming pared 6 bases from V and 6 bases from J, leaving 21 bases between. Per the germline V gene, CDR1 is MDHEN and CDR2 is SYDVKM. The CDR3 loop spans 16 amino acids. The DNA of the CDR3 is TGTGCCAGCAGGCCTTCCGGGACCAGATCTCTCAATGAGCAGTTCTTC. Protein sequence: CASRPSGTRSLNEQFF.

In this sample, this clone turned up a few times. The chain combines TRBV5-1 with TRBJ1-1; no reliable D call. The CDR3 runs 15 residues. V was shortened by 1 base and J by 1 base, with 11 bases between the two germline ends. Germline loops: CDR1 SGHRS, CDR2 YFSETQ. CDR3 sequence reads: CASSLPNPKNTEAFF. The CDR3 DNA sequence: TGCGCCAGCAGCTTGCCCAACCCAAAGAACACTGAAGCTTTCTTT.

This chain uses TRBV28 with TRBJ1-4, with TRBD1 identical over 8 bases. CDR3 size: 15 residues. V lost 5 bases, J lost 7 bases, and 9 bases stayed unmatched. The germline V gene has CDR1 MDHEN and CDR2 SYDVKM. The CDR3 spells CASSPQGAEGEKLFF. The CDR3 DNA reads TGTGCCAGCAGTCCCCAGGGGGCGGAGGGTGAAAAACTGTTTTTT.

The DNA for the CDR3 is TGTGCCAGCAGCCCCAGGGTAGCGACAGATACGCAGTATTTT. This sequence encodes CASSPRVATDTQYF. The rearrangement joins TRBV9 to TRBJ2-3, with D possibly being TRBD1 or TRBD2 (5 bases each). The germline CDR1 and CDR2 sequences are SGDLS and YYNGEE. This CDR3 has 14 residues. V was clipped by 4 bases and J by 3 bases, with 12 bases between them.

This sequence joins TRBV27 and TRBJ1-1, with TRBD1 as a possible D gene (5 bases). This CDR3 has 15 residues. Germline values: CDR1 MNHEY, CDR2 SMNVEV (reference sequence). The V gene lost 6 bases and the J gene lost 0 bases, with 14 bases spanning the gap. CDR3 DNA: TGTGCCAGCAGACAGGTCTCTTGGCTGAACACTGAAGCTTTCTTT. Its protein product is CASRQVSWLNTEAFF.

About this clone itself: The identical CDR3 is also encoded by other nucleotide sequences in the sample. V is TRBV9 and J is TRBJ2-6; D not certain. This CDR3 contains 15 residues. With 0 bases removed from V and 0 bases from J, the gap between germline ends came to 4 bases. From germline, CDR1 is SGDLS and CDR2 YYNGEE. CDR3 loop: CASSVGTSGANVLTF. The DNA for the CDR3 is TGTGCCAGCAGCGTAGGGACCTCTGGGGCCAACGTCCTGACTTTC.

About this clone: Its ends do not fully match the called genes, so a read error is possible. Other DNA sequences within the sample encode an identical CDR3. This chain joins TRBV5-1 and TRBJ1-5, with 11 bases fitting TRBD1. This CDR3 is built from 15 residues. Germline CDR1 and CDR2: SGHRS and YFSETQ. DNA of the CDR3: TGCGCCAGCAGCTTGGGGACAGGGGGCAACCAGCCCCAGCATTTT. This gives the protein CASSLGTGGNQPQHF.

The chain is built from TRBV11-2 and TRBJ2-1; D possibly corresponds to TRBD1 (5 bases). Trimming left V 1 base short and J 9 bases short, with 13 bases between. The CDR3 runs to 14 residues. CDR1 and CDR2 (germline): SGHAT, FQNNGV. The CDR3 sequence is CASSLGGQPGEQFF. The CDR3 DNA sequence: TGTGCCAGCAGCTTAGGCGGACAACCAGGTGAGCAGTTCTTC.

The V gene is TRBV6-1, the J gene TRBJ2-1; perhaps TRBD2 as D (6 bases). Germline values: CDR1 MNHNS, CDR2 SASEGT. The CDR3 sequence is 14 residues long. Trimming pared 2 bases from V and 3 bases from J, leaving 8 bases between. This CDR3 reads CASSEFSGYNEQFF. In nucleotides, the CDR3 is TGTGCCAGCAGTGAATTTAGCGGCTACAATGAGCAGTTCTTC.

This CDR3 reads CASSVDGREGSYNEQFF. The CDR3, as DNA: TGTGCCAGCAGCGTAGACGGGAGGGAGGGCTCCTACAATGAGCAGTTCTTC. This chain uses TRBV9 with TRBJ2-1; 8 bases map to TRBD2. The CDR3 has 17 amino acids. The germline gives CDR1 SGDLS, CDR2 YYNGEE. With 0 bases clipped from V and 0 bases from J, the junction kept 5 bases outside the gene matches.

The chain is built from TRBV9 and TRBJ2-1; D is ambiguous. The CDR3 totals 13 residues. CDR1 is SGDLS and CDR2 is YYNGEE in the germline V gene. Trimming stripped 0 bases from V and 7 bases from J, with 8 bases between. The CDR3 loop reads CASSVVPANEQFF. The CDR3 DNA reads TGTGCCAGCAGCGTAGTTCCGGCTAATGAGCAGTTCTTC.

The chain is built from TRBV5-1 and TRBJ2-1; TRBD2 aligns across 10 bases. The CDR3 totals 15 residues. In germline, CDR1 is SGHRS, CDR2 YFSETQ. V shed 4 bases, J shed 5 bases, and the junction held 6 bases outside the gene matches. CDR3 nucleotide sequence: TGCGCCAGCAGCCTAATAGCGGGAGGTAACAATGAGCAGTTCTTC. Translating it yields CASSLIAGGNNEQFF.

The chain links TRBV28 to TRBJ1-4, with a weak D call TRBD1 (5 bases). The V gene lost 6 bases and the J gene lost 0 bases, with 20 bases spanning the gap. Germline CDR1 MDHEN, CDR2 SYDVKM. The CDR3 loop spans 18 amino acids. DNA of the CDR3: TGTGCCAGCAGCCACGTTCGGGGCCAATTCACAACTAATGAAAAACTGTTTTTT. It codes for CASSHVRGQFTTNEKLFF.

The chain links TRBV5-6 to TRBJ2-5, with no clear D. CDR1 and CDR2 (germline): SGHDT, YYEEEE. The CDR3 is made up of 16 amino acids. Deletions cut 4 bases from V and 2 bases from J, with 18 bases between. In DNA, the CDR3 is TGTGCCAGCAGCCCACACCGGCAGGCCATTCAAGAGACCCAGTACTTC. Amino acids: CASSPHRQAIQETQYF.

The chain recombines TRBV27 with TRBJ2-7; D possibly corresponds to TRBD2 (5 bases). Trimming shortened V by 5 bases and J by 9 bases, and 23 bases separated the two germline ends. The CDR3 totals 15 residues. The V gene's germline CDR1 is MNHEY and CDR2 SMNVEV (reference sequence). As DNA, the CDR3 is TGTGCCAGCAGTCCCCTGGCGAGGGCGATGGGCACGCAGTACTTC. Protein sequence: CASSPLARAMGTQYF.

As concerns this clone: Other DNA sequences in this specimen translate into the identical CDR3. The V and J genes are TRBV19 and TRBJ2-7, with D maybe TRBD1 (5 bases). Germline CDR1 is LNHDA and CDR2 is SQIVND (reference sequence). V lost 2 bases, J lost 0 bases, and 8 bases lay in between. This CDR3 spans 14 amino acids. CDR3 sequence reads: CASSITGASYEQYF. CDR3 coding DNA: TGTGCCAGTAGTATAACAGGAGCCTCCTACGAGCAGTACTTC. The whole variable domain, remainder taken from reference TRBV19 and TRBJ2-7, is DGGITQSPKYLFRKEGQNVTLSCEQNLNHDAMYWYRQDPGQGLRLIYYSQIVNDFQKGDIAEGYSVSREKKESFPLTVTSAQKNPTAFYLCASSITGASYEQYFGPGTRLTVT.

This chain links TRBV11-2 with TRBJ2-7; D is perhaps TRBD1 (5 bases). Trimming cost V 2 bases and J 6 bases, with 20 bases left between them. The length of the CDR3 is 16 residues. Looked up from germline, CDR1 is SGHAT and CDR2 is FQNNGV. CDR3 nucleotides: TGTGCCAGCAGCTTACCGTTTTGGGGCTCGGCTGCCGAGCAGTACTTC. Encoded protein: CASSLPFWGSAAEQYF.